This T cell receptor (beta chain) derives from a study of T cell responses to AZD1222 COVID-19 vaccine. TCRdb's copy holds only in-frame clones and misses some; the assay was immunoSEQ multiplex PCR. The data show some 88,000 clones, 90% seen once. Study results and limitations: Nearly half of spike-specific TCRs reportedly target unmutated variant regions. Following two doses of AZD1222, Spike-specific TCR breadth and depth rose.

As to this clone: Antigen unknown.

The source is an adult who received the AZD1222 COVID-19 vaccine. The sequencing here drew on peripheral blood, taken 28 days after the second AZD1222 dose.

DNA of the CDR3: TGTGCCACCACCCCAGGGGGCACAGATACGCAGTATTTT. Its protein product is CATTPGGTDTQYF. This chain links TRBV15 with TRBJ2-3; a possible D gene is TRBD1 (6 bases). In germline, CDR1 is LNHNV, CDR2 YYDKDF (reference sequence). The length of the CDR3 is 13 residues. V was trimmed by 7 bases and J by 1 base, leaving 9 bases between them.